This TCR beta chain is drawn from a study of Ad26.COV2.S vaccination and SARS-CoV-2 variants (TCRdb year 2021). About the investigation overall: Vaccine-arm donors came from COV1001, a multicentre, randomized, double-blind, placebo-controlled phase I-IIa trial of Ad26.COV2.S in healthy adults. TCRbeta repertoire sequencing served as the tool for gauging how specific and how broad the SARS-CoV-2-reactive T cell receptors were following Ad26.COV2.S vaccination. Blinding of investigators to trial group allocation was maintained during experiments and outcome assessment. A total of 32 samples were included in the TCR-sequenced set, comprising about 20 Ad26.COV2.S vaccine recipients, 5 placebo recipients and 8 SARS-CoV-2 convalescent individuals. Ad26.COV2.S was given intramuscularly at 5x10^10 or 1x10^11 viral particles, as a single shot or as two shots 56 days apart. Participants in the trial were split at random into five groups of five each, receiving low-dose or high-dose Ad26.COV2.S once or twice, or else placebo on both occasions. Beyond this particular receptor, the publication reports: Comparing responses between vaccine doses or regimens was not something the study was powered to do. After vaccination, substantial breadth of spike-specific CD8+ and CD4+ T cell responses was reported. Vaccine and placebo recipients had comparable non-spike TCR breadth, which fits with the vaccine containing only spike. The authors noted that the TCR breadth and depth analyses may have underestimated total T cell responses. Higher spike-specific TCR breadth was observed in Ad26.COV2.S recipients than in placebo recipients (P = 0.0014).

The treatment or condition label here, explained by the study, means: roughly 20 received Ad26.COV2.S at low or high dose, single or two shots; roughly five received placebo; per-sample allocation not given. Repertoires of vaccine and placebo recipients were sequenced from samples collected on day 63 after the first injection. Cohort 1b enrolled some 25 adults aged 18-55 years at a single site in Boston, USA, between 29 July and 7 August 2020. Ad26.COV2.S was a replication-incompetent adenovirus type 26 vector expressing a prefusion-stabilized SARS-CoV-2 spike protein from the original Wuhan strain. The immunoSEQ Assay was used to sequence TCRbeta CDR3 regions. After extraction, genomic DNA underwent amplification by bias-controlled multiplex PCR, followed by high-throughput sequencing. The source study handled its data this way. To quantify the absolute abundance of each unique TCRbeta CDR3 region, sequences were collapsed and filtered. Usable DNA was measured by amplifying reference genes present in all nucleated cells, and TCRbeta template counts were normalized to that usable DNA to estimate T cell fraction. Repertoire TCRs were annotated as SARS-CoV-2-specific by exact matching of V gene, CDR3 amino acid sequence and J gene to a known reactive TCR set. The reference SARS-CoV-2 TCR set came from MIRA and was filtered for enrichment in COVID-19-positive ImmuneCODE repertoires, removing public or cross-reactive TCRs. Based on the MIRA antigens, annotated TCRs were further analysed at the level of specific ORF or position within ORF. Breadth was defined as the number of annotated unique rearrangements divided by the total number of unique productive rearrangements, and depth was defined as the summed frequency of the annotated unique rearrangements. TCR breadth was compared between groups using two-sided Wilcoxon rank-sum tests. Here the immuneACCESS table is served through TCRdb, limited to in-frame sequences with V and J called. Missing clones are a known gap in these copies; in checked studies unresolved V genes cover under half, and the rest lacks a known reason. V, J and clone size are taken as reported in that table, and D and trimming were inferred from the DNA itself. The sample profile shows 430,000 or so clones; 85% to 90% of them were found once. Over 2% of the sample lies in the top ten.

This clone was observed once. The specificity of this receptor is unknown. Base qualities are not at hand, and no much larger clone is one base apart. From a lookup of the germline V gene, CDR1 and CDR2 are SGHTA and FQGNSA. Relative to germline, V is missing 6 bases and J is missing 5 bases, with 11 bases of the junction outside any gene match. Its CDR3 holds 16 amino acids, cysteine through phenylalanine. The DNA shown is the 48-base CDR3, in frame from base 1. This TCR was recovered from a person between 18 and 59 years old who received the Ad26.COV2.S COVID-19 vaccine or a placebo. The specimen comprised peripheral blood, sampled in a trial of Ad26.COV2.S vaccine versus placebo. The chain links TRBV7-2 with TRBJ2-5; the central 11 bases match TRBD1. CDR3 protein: CASRKPGQGDFETQYF. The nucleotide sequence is TGTGCCAGCAGGAAACCGGGACAGGGGGACTTCGAGACCCAGTACTTC.